These 4 T cell receptor beta chains share one sample of origin, sequenced in a study of identical twins. TCRdb re-called the 5' RACE reads with MiXCR, one entry per CDR3 protein. This repertoire shows 600,000 to 700,000 distinct CDR3 sequences, around 20% found once; its top ten account for 4% to 5.5%. These same records also appear under a second study, on T cells expressing NK-cell markers.

The sample consisted of PBMCs. All receptors come from a woman aged 18-29 years in good health.

The V gene is TRBV5-1, the J gene TRBJ1-1; no clear D gene. CDR1 is SGHRS and CDR2 is YFSETQ in the germline V gene. The CDR3 runs 13 residues. V lost 4 bases and J 2 bases, leaving 9 bases between the germline ends. CDR3 DNA: TGCGCCAGCAGCCACGACACCAACACTGAAGCTTTCTTT. This translates into CASSHDTNTEAFF.

This clonotype was seen only a few times. CDR3 loop: CAWNSGNDNEQFF. The CDR3 DNA follows: TGTGCCTGGAACAGCGGGAACGACAATGAGCAGTTCTTC. V usage is TRBV30 and J usage is TRBJ2-1, with 7 bases that match TRBD2. The V gene's germline CDR1 is GTSNPN and CDR2 SVGIG (reference sequence). The CDR3 length is 13 residues. The V gene end was trimmed by 4 bases and the J gene end by 5 bases; junction bases not matched to a gene: 5.

A few counts support this clonotype. The CDR3 bases are TGTGCCAGCAGGTCTCCGGGACAGGGGGCGATCGAGCAGTACTTC. It codes for CASRSPGQGAIEQYF. V gene TRBV7-9 combines with J gene TRBJ2-7, with 12 positions matching TRBD1. Per the germline V gene, CDR1 is SEHNR and CDR2 is FQNEAQ (reference sequence). The CDR3 is 15 amino acids. With V trimmed by 6 bases and J by 6 bases, 9 bases remained unmatched.

This rearrangement joins TRBV7-2 to TRBJ2-5; 11 bases are shared with TRBD2. Germline CDR1 is SGHTA and CDR2 is FQGNSA. The trim removed 5 bases at V and 4 bases at J, leaving 6 bases unmatched. CDR3 length equals 15 residues. The CDR3 DNA is TGTGCCAGCAGCCTATGGACTAGCGGGTTAGAGACCCAGTACTTC. It is translated as CASSLWTSGLETQYF.